Each of the 20 T cell receptor beta chains below was sequenced from the same sample in a study of T cell responses to AZD1222 COVID-19 vaccine (dated by TCRdb to the early 2020s). Reading the label with the study, this specimen's time point is: baseline before first vaccination. Library method: the immunoSEQ multiplex PCR assay. As stored in TCRdb, this immuneACCESS dataset retains in-frame rearrangements with V and J assigned. A fraction of the clones does not appear; measured against another copy, unresolved V genes explain less than half of the discrepancy, and the remainder lacks a known reason. In all, the sample holds roughly 120,000 clones, and over 80% of those were seen once. 7.5% of the sample belongs to the ten largest clones. Sample: peripheral blood, taken on day 0 of AZD1222 vaccination. These receptors all stem from an adult in good health.

The chain uses TRBV6-5 and TRBJ2-7; D remains ambiguous. With 8 bases removed from V and 1 base from J, the gap between germline ends came to 18 bases. The germline CDR1 and CDR2 sequences are MNHEY and SVGAGI. There are 15 residues in the CDR3. Here the CDR3 DNA reads TGTGCCAGCGGCCTGTATCCCGGATTTTCCTACGAGCAGTACTTC. It specifies CASGLYPGFSYEQYF.

In regard to this clone: Relative to the germline gene, one junction end is altered; a read error may explain this. The chain has TRBV6-1 and TRBJ1-5; TRBD1 agrees at 9 bases. Germline CDR1 and CDR2: MNHNS and SASEGT. The CDR3 extends over 15 amino acids. CDR3 sequence reads: CASSELTGGNQPQHF. CDR3 DNA sequence: TGTGCCAGCAGTGAATTAACAGGGGGCAACCAGCCCCAGCATTTT.

The genes are TRBV14 and TRBJ2-3; 10 bases align to TRBD2. Germline V lookup: CDR1 SGHDN, CDR2 FVKESK. The CDR3 spans 17 residues. V was clipped by 2 bases and J by 4 bases; unmatched bases: 9. The CDR3 nucleotides are TGTGCCAGCAGCCAACGTCCTAGCGGGAGAGGCGCAGATACGCAGTATTTT. It encodes CASSQRPSGRGADTQYF.

The chain has TRBV5-6 and TRBJ2-2; unclear D gene. The CDR3 has 15 amino acids. Deletions cut 4 bases from V and 1 base from J, with 11 bases between. Germline V gene sequence: CDR1 SGHDT, CDR2 YYEEEE. The CDR3 nucleotides are TGTGCCAGCAGCGGCCGGCCCTTGAACACCGGGGAGCTGTTTTTT. Its translation is CASSGRPLNTGELFF.

V gene TRBV6-5 combines with J gene TRBJ1-4; no reliable D call. Germline V gene data show CDR1 as MNHEY and CDR2 as SVGAGI. The V gene lost 5 bases and the J gene lost 6 bases, with 10 bases spanning the gap. The CDR3 covers 13 residues. The CDR3 DNA follows: TGTGCCAGCAGTCCCCGATGGGATGAAAAACTGTTTTTT. Amino acids: CASSPRWDEKLFF.

V gene TRBV4-1 combines with J gene TRBJ2-1; 8 bases agree with TRBD2. The CDR3 is 17 amino acids. Germline CDR1 MGHRA, CDR2 YSYEKL. Trimming removed 3 bases from V and 4 bases from J; junction bases left unmatched: 11. The CDR3 is CASSQLSGSGVYNEQFF. In DNA form, the CDR3 reads TGCGCCAGCAGCCAGCTATCTGGTAGCGGGGTTTACAATGAGCAGTTCTTC.

This clone has a single count. V usage is TRBV6-5 and J usage is TRBJ2-5; 7 nucleotides agree with TRBD1. V lost 0 bases and J lost 2; bases outside the gene matches: 3. This CDR3 contains 15 residues. Per the germline V gene, CDR1 is MNHEY and CDR2 is SVGAGI. CDR3 sequence: CASSYSGTVQETQYF. As DNA, the CDR3 is TGTGCCAGCAGTTACTCCGGGACAGTACAAGAGACCCAGTACTTC.

The chain has TRBV30 and TRBJ1-3; 7 bases agree with TRBD1. Unmatched junction bases numbered 7, after V lost 5 bases and J lost 6 bases. The germline gives CDR1 GTSNPN, CDR2 SVGIG (reference sequence). The CDR3 runs 13 residues. CDR3 region: CAWSGTVLNTIYF. The CDR3, as DNA: TGTGCCTGGTCCGGGACAGTATTAAACACCATATATTTT.

This chain uses TRBV4-3 with TRBJ1-6; D is undetermined. Trimming shortened V by 0 bases and J by 4 bases, and 10 bases separated the two germline ends. Germline CDR1 is LGHNA and CDR2 is YSLEER. The CDR3 sequence is 16 residues long. CDR3 protein: CASSQDPRAYNSPLHF. The CDR3 DNA is TGCGCCAGCAGCCAAGATCCCCGCGCTTATAATTCACCCCTCCACTTT.

The table lists this clone with a few counts. For the CDR3, the DNA is TGCGCCAGCAGCCAGAAGGGACATCCGAACACTGAAGCTTTCTTT. Translated: CASSQKGHPNTEAFF. This chain connects TRBV4-1 to TRBJ1-1, with TRBD1 as a possible D gene (6 bases). This CDR3 has 15 amino acids. V was trimmed by 3 bases and J by 1 base, leaving 12 bases between them. Germline assignment: CDR1 MGHRA and CDR2 YSYEKL.

The sample holds one count of this clone. The chain recombines TRBV27 with TRBJ1-1; D perhaps matches TRBD1 (5 bases). Germline V CDR1 and CDR2: MNHEY, SMNVEV (reference sequence). The CDR3 totals 13 residues. Trimming removed 7 bases from V and 7 bases from J, with 16 bases in between. Written as DNA, the CDR3 is TGTGCCAGCATCCCGGTGGGAAGGGGTGAAGCTTTCTTT. Translated, it gives CASIPVGRGEAFF.

The chain uses TRBV20-1 and TRBJ2-2; D is undetermined. Trimming cost V 3 bases and J 5 bases, with 13 bases left between them. Germline assignment: CDR1 DFQATT and CDR2 SNEGSKA (reference sequence). This CDR3 region has 14 residues. The CDR3 region is CSASAPGTTGELFF. The CDR3 coding sequence is TGCAGTGCTAGTGCCCCGGGCACGACCGGGGAGCTGTTTTTT.

The V and J genes are TRBV4-1 and TRBJ2-5; D remains ambiguous. Per the germline V gene, CDR1 is MGHRA and CDR2 is YSYEKL. The CDR3 contains 13 residues. Trimming cost V 1 base and J 3 bases, with 6 bases left between them. CDR3 sequence: CASSQVMKETQYF. CDR3 nucleotide sequence: TGCGCCAGCAGCCAAGTAATGAAAGAGACCCAGTACTTC.

The V call is TRBV6-5, the J call TRBJ1-2; 7 bases are a match to TRBD1. The germline V gene encodes CDR1 MNHEY and CDR2 SVGAGI. The J segment lost 4 bases and the V segment lost 6 bases, leaving 5 bases of the junction unmatched. The CDR3 has 13 residues. The DNA for the CDR3 is TGTGCCAGCAGCCCGGGACAGAGCTATGGCTACACCTTC. This encodes CASSPGQSYGYTF.

The chain joins TRBV18 to TRBJ1-4; maybe TRBD1 (6 bases). The germline V gene has CDR1 KGHSH and CDR2 LQKENI. The CDR3 has 14 amino acids. V was shortened by 4 bases and J by 6 bases, with 12 bases between the two germline ends. For the CDR3, the DNA is TGTGCCAGCTCACACGACAGGCGGGATGAAAAACTGTTTTTT. This codes for CASSHDRRDEKLFF.

This chain uses TRBV19 with TRBJ1-5; possible D gene TRBD1, 5 bases. The germline V gene encodes CDR1 LNHDA and CDR2 SQIVND (reference sequence). The CDR3 consists of 18 residues. With 6 bases removed from V and 0 bases from J, the gap between germline ends came to 21 bases. The CDR3 bases are TGTGCCAGTAGCCCCGTGGCCCTTGCAGGGAATAGCAATCAGCCCCAGCATTTT. The encoded protein is CASSPVALAGNSNQPQHF.

This rearrangement joins TRBV6-5 to TRBJ1-2, with D hard to call. Per the germline V gene, CDR1 is MNHEY and CDR2 is SVGAGI. Trimming removed 2 bases at V and 5 bases at J, with 12 bases between. CDR3 size: 14 residues. CDR3 coding DNA: TGTGCCAGCAGTTACCGAACAGCTGAATATGGCTACACCTTC. As protein: CASSYRTAEYGYTF.

This chain joins TRBV18 and TRBJ1-1; no firm D call. Between the trimmed V and J ends, which lost 8 bases and 7 bases, there was a span of 14 bases. The CDR3 is 12 residues long. CDR1 is KGHSH, CDR2 LQKENI, per germline. CDR3 protein: CASLGSGDEAFF. The CDR3 coding sequence is TGTGCCAGCCTCGGTTCGGGCGATGAAGCTTTCTTT.

V usage is TRBV18 and J usage is TRBJ2-5, with D possibly called TRBD1 or TRBD2 (5 bases each). Trimming stripped 5 bases from V and 0 bases from J, with 10 bases between. The CDR3 extends over 14 amino acids. The germline gives CDR1 KGHSH, CDR2 LQKENI. CDR3: CASSIRDDQETQYF. Here the CDR3 DNA reads TGTGCCAGCTCAATCAGGGACGACCAAGAGACCCAGTACTTC.

V usage is TRBV6-6 and J usage is TRBJ1-2, with D perhaps TRBD1 (6 bases). The V and J ends lost 5 bases and 2 bases respectively, with 9 bases between them. Germline CDR1 is MNHNY and CDR2 is SVGAGI (reference sequence). This CDR3 comprises 13 residues. DNA for the CDR3: TGTGCCAGCAGTGCCACAGGGAACTATGGCTACACCTTC. This gives the protein CASSATGNYGYTF.